This T cell receptor (beta chain) stems from a study of cytomegalovirus exposure and HLA in healthy donors. The CDR3 runs 17 residues. CDR1 is SGHTA, CDR2 FQGNSA, per germline. Trimming shortened V by 2 bases and J by 10 bases, and 21 bases separated the two germline ends. Some clones are missing from TCRdb's copy, which holds only in-frame ones; the method was immunoSEQ multiplex PCR. The sample has about 180,000 clones, about 86% seen once. The specimen sequenced was PBMCs. The source of this sequence is a woman aged 30 to 39 in good health and CMV-seronegative. The chain couples TRBV7-2 to TRBJ1-6; a weak D match, TRBD1 (6 bases). DNA for the CDR3: TGTGCCAGCAGCTTAAGGGGACGGGGGGCTTCAGACTCACCCCTCCACTTT. This encodes CASSLRGRGASDSPLHF.